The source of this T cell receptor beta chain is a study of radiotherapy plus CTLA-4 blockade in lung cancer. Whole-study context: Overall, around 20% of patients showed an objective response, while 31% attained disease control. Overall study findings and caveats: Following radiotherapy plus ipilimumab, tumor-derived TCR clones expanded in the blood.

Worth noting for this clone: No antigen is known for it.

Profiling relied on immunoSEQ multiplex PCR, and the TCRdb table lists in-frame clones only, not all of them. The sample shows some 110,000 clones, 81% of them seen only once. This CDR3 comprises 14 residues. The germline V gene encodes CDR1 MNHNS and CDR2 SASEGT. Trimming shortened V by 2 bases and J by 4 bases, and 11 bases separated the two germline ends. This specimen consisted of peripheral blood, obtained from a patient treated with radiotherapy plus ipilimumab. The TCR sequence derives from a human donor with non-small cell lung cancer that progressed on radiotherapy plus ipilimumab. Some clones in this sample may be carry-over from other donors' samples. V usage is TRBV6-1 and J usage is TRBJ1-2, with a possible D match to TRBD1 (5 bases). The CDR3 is CASSESRVGYGYTF. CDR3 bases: TGTGCCAGCAGTGAAAGCAGGGTAGGCTATGGCTACACCTTC.